The rows below give T cell receptor beta chains drawn from one sample of a study of T cells after yellow fever vaccination. TCRdb passed the 5' RACE reads through MiXCR, listing each CDR3 protein once. The table records 450,000 to 650,000 distinct CDR3 sequences, less than 15% of them present only once. This specimen was PBMCs, taken on the day of the yellow fever booster vaccination. Receptors originate from a man between 25 and 39 years old who received the YFV17D yellow fever vaccine. Each CDR3 is given with its conserved first and last residue. A D gene is named only where the DNA matches it firmly. Clone size, where shown, is once, few, many, or a class for clones that have expanded.

j_gene	v_gene	d_gene	abundance	CDR3nt	CDR3aa
TRBJ2-7	TRBV20-1	TRBD2	few	TGCAGTGCAATACTAGCGGGAGGGTACGAGCAGTACTTC	CSAILAGGYEQYF
TRBJ2-3	TRBV11-2	TRBD2	many	TGTGCCAGCATCCCTAATCCCCACGAGCGGGGCTACACAGATACGCAGTATTTT	CASIPNPHERGYTDTQYF
TRBJ2-7	TRBV27	-	few	TGTGCCAGCAGCCACCGACGAACCTACGAGCAGTACTTC	CASSHRRTYEQYF
TRBJ2-3	TRBV7-3	TRBD2	few	TGTGCCAGCAGCTTAGTAGCGGGGACCACAGATACGCAGTATTTT	CASSLVAGTTDTQYF
TRBJ2-7	TRBV28	-	-	TGTGCCAGCAGAGGGGGAGCGGGCAGATACGAGCAGTACTTC	CASRGGAGRYEQYF
TRBJ2-7	TRBV20-1	-	few	TGCAGCTGCCGGGACCGAATGTCCTACGAGCAGTACTTC	CSCRDRMSYEQYF
TRBJ2-5	TRBV9	-	-	TGTGCCAGCAGCGTAGTGGGTGAGACCCAGTACTTC	CASSVVGETQYF
TRBJ1-5	TRBV5-5	-	-	TGTCCCAGCAGCCGGGGGGCGGGGGCACTTAATCAGCCCCAGCATTTT	CPSSRGAGALNQPQHF
TRBJ2-1	TRBV4-3	TRBD1	-	TGCGCCAGCAGCTACCGACAGGGACGGGATGAGCAGTTCTTC	CASSYRQGRDEQFF
TRBJ2-1	TRBV20-1	-	few	TGCAGTGCCCCCTCCCCAACAGGCATGTATCATGAGCAGTTCTTC	CSAPSPTGMYHEQFF
TRBJ2-1	TRBV14	TRBD2	many	TGTGCCAGCAGCCAAGTAGCGGGGTCCTACAATGAGCAGTTCTTC	CASSQVAGSYNEQFF
TRBJ2-6	TRBV28	-	-	TGTGCCAGCAGTCGACAGCCCGGGGCCAACGTCCTGACTTTC	CASSRQPGANVLTF
TRBJ1-1	TRBV5-1	-	once	TGCGCCAGCAGCTCTATAAGCTGGGGCACTGAAGCTTTCTTT	CASSSISWGTEAFF
TRBJ2-1	TRBV5-1	TRBD1	few	TGCGCCAGCAGCACCTCCGGGACAGGGGGCAATAATGAGCAGTTCTTC	CASSTSGTGGNNEQFF
TRBJ2-1	TRBV6-2/TRBV6-3	TRBD2	many	TGTGCCACAAAACCCCGGGAGGGCCTGGGGAATGAGCAGTTCTTC	CATKPREGLGNEQFF
TRBJ1-4	TRBV27	TRBD1	few	TGTGCCAGCAGTCCCGGACAGGTGAATGAAAAACTGTTTTTT	CASSPGQVNEKLFF
TRBJ1-2	TRBV6-1	-	-	TGTGCCAGCAGTGAAAATCGGCGGACCTATGGCTACACCTTC	CASSENRRTYGYTF
TRBJ2-7	TRBV9	-	-	TGTGCCAGCAGCACCACACAGGGTGGGTACGAGCAGTACTTC	CASSTTQGGYEQYF
TRBJ1-5	TRBV12-3/TRBV12-4	-	many	TGTGCCAGCAGTTTGAAAGCGGGGTACAATCAGCCCCAGCATTTT	CASSLKAGYNQPQHF
TRBJ2-4	TRBV6-1	-	-	TGTGCCACCGACACCGCTAAAGGGGTAGCCAAAAACATTCAGTACTTC	CATDTAKGVAKNIQYF
TRBJ2-1	TRBV6-4	TRBD2	-	TGTGCCAGCAGTGATTTAGCGGGAGATGGGTACAATGAGCAGTTCTTC	CASSDLAGDGYNEQFF
TRBJ2-1	TRBV11-2	-	few	TGTGCCAGCAGCTTAGAGGGATTGGCAGCTCTCAATGAGCAGTTCTTC	CASSLEGLAALNEQFF
TRBJ2-7	TRBV29-1	TRBD2	many	TGCAGCGTAGCCAAGGGAGGACTAGCGGGAGGGAACTCCTACGAGCAGTACTTC	CSVAKGGLAGGNSYEQYF
TRBJ2-2	TRBV27	-	few	TGTGCCAGCAGTTTATTTTGGGGTAGCGGGGAGCTGTTTTTT	CASSLFWGSGELFF
TRBJ2-7	TRBV29-1	-	few	TGCAGCGTTTCTCCCCTAGTGGGAACGCCGTACGAGCAGTACTTC	CSVSPLVGTPYEQYF
TRBJ2-3	TRBV20-1	-	few	TGCAGTGCTAGCGATATACTCCGACTGCTACGCACAGATACGCAGTATTTT	CSASDILRLLRTDTQYF
TRBJ2-1	TRBV9	-	-	TGTGCCAGCAGCGTCCGGGCAGGTCCCTACAATGAGCAGTTCTTC	CASSVRAGPYNEQFF
TRBJ2-5	TRBV11-2	-	few	TGTGCCAGCAGCTTAGCCTATTCCCCCCAAGAGACCCAGTACTTC	CASSLAYSPQETQYF
TRBJ1-5	TRBV6-2/TRBV6-3	-	-	TGTGCCAGCAGCCTCCGGCCTTCTTCGGAGCCCCAGCATTTT	CASSLRPSSEPQHF
TRBJ2-7	TRBV28	-	few	TGTGCCAGCATCCCCGGTGGGGGATTACGAGAGCAGTACTTC	CASIPGGGLREQYF
TRBJ2-5	TRBV7-3	TRBD1	few	TGTGCCAGCAGCCTAACGCCAGGGGGCGAGACCCAGTACTTC	CASSLTPGGETQYF
TRBJ1-6	TRBV28	TRBD1	few	TGTGCCAGCAAAAAGGGGACAGGGATTTCACCCCTCCACTTT	CASKKGTGISPLHF
TRBJ2-3	TRBV7-7	TRBD2	few	TGTGCTAGCAGCAGGGGACTAGCGAGCACAGATACGCAGTATTTT	CASSRGLASTDTQYF
TRBJ2-3	TRBV12-3/TRBV12-4	-	few	TGTGCCAGCAGTTCTGGCGGGATGGGCACAGATACGCAGTATTTT	CASSSGGMGTDTQYF
TRBJ2-3	TRBV10-3	-	-	TGTGCCGTGCGAGCGGATATTAACACAGATACGCAGTATTTT	CAVRADINTDTQYF
TRBJ2-7	TRBV5-1	-	-	TGCGCCAGCAGCTTGGAGTCCCCCGGGATCGGCGAGCAGTACTTC	CASSLESPGIGEQYF
TRBJ2-3	TRBV5-4	TRBD2	medium-sized	TGCGCCAGCAGCCTAGCGGCTAGCACAGATACGCAGTATTTT	CASSLAASTDTQYF
TRBJ2-7	TRBV10-3	TRBD2	few	TGTGCCATCAGTGCTGGACTAGCGGACTACGAGCAGTACTTC	CAISAGLADYEQYF
TRBJ2-1	TRBV3-1	-	-	TGTGCCAGCAGCCAAGGATGGGGACACCCACCACCTGAGCAGTTCTTC	CASSQGWGHPPPEQFF
TRBJ2-7	TRBV20-1	-	-	TGCAGTGCTATAGGCAGGGACTCCTACGAGCAGTACTTC	CSAIGRDSYEQYF
TRBJ2-7	TRBV3-1	-	once	TGTGCCAGCAGCCAAATGGTAGGGAACGAGCAGTACTTC	CASSQMVGNEQYF